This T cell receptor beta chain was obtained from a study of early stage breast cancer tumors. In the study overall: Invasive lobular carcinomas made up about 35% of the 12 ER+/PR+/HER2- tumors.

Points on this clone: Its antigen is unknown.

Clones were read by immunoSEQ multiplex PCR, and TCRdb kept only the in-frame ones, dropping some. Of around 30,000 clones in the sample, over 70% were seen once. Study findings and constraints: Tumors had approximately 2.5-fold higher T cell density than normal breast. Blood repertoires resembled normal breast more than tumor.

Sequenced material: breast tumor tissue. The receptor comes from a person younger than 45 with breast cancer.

DNA of the CDR3: TGTGCCAGCAAAACGAGGGGGACAGGGCAGGGCGGTGAGCAGTTCTTC. It codes for CASKTRGTGQGGEQFF. J is TRBJ2-1 and V is TRBV19, with 9 nucleotides matching TRBD1. J was trimmed by 9 bases and V by 9 bases; bases with no gene match: 18. Looked up from germline, CDR1 is LNHDA and CDR2 is SQIVND (reference sequence). This CDR3 contains 16 residues.